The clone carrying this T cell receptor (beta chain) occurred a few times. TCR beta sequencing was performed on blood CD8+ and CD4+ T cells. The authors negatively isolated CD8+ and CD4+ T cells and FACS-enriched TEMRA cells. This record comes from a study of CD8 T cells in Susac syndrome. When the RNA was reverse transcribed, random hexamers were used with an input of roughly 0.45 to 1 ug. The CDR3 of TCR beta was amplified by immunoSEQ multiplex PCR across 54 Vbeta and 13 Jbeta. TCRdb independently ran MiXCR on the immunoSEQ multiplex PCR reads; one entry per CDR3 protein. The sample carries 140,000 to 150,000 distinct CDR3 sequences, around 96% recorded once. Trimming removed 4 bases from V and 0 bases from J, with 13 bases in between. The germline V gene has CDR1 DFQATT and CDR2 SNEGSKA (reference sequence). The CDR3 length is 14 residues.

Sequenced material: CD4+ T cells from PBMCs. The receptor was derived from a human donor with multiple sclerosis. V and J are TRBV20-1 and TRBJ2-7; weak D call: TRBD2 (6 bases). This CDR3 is CSATSGGSSYEQYF. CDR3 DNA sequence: TGCAGTGCTACTTCAGGAGGGAGCTCCTACGAGCAGTACTTC.